One sample yielded the 2 T cell receptor beta chains listed below, sequenced in a study of regulatory T cells in long-lasting Graves disease. Relying on iRepertoire HTBI primers and Arm-PCR of CDR3 regions, the team built TCR beta libraries. One entry per CDR3 protein, called by TCRdb with MiXCR from the multiplex PCR reads. The table has around 500,000 distinct CDR3 sequences, more than 15% seen once. The time point denotes: newly diagnosed GD, antithyroid drugs for less than 3 months. The TCR library used RNA extracted from PBMCs. Separately, the same data were catalogued under a study of T cells in Graves' hyperthyroidism and ophthalmopathy.

The sequences come from peripheral blood mononuclear cells (PBMCs), collected at new diagnosis, from a patient treated with antithyroid drugs. The receptors shown here come from a woman aged 40 to 65 with Graves disease.

A few counts support this clonotype. The chain joins TRBV25-1 to TRBJ2-7; D is possibly TRBD1 (5 bases). Germline CDR1 MGHDK, CDR2 SYGVNS. The CDR3 is made up of 14 amino acids. With 3 bases removed from V and 3 bases from J, the gap between germline ends came to 12 bases. CDR3 in amino acids: CASSEIGQGYEQYF. The CDR3 nucleotides are TGTGCCAGCAGTGAGATAGGGCAGGGCTACGAGCAGTACTTC.

This clonotype has ten or more counts. The rearrangement uses TRBV10-1 and TRBJ1-1, with no clear D. The CDR3 runs 13 residues. V shed 4 bases and J shed 0 bases, with 6 bases lying between them. Germline CDR1 WNHNN, CDR2 SYGVQD (reference sequence). CDR3 in amino acids: CASSARLNTEAFF. CDR3 nucleotide sequence: TGCGCCAGCAGTGCCAGACTGAACACTGAAGCTTTCTTT.